This TCR beta chain was profiled in a study of sequential checkpoint blockade in melanoma. The overall study: Arm A got nivolumab then ipilimumab; arm B the reverse, 1:1. After both sequences, patients received maintenance nivolumab.

V lost 2 bases to trimming and J lost 4 bases; unmatched junction nucleotides: 5. This CDR3 comprises 16 residues. The germline CDR1 and CDR2 sequences are SGDLS and YYNGEE. Treatment here: randomized to nivolumab then ipilimumab (arm A) or the reverse (arm B). Patients had received no earlier DNA-damaging chemotherapy. Live CD3+CD8+ CD19− CD56− cells were sorted from PBMCs. Here immunoSEQ multiplex PCR was the method, and the copy in TCRdb shows in-frame clones only, minus some. The profile shows some 17,000 clones, under 80% of them singletons. Sequencing was performed on CD8+ T cells sorted from blood (inferred from file names), taken from a patient given nivolumab and ipilimumab in sequence. This chain connects TRBV9 to TRBJ2-1; 11 bases match TRBD2. The clonotype comes from a human donor with melanoma. This CDR3 reads CASSVGGTSGYNEQFF. The CDR3 nucleotides are TGTGCCAGCAGCGTTGGCGGGACTAGCGGTTACAATGAGCAGTTCTTC.